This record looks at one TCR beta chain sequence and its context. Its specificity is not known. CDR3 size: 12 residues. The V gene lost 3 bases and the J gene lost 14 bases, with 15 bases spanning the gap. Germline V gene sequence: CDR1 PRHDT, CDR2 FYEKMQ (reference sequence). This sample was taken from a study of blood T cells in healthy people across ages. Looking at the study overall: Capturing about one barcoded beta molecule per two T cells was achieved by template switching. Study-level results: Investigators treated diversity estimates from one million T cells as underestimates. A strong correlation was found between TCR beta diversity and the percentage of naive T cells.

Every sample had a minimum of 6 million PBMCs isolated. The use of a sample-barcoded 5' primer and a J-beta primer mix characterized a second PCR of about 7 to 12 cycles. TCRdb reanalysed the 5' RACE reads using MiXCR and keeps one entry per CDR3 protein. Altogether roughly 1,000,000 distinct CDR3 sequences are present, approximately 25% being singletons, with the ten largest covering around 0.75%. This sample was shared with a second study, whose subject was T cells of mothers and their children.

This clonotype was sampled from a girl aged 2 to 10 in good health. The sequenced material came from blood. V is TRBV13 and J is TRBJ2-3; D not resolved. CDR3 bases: TGTGCCAGCAGCTTTTTGGAGCAGGAGAGGTATTTT. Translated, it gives CASSFLEQERYF. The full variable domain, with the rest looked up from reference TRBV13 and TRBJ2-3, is AAGVIQSPRHLIKEKRETATLKCYPIPRHDTVYWYQQGPGQDPQFLISFYEKMQSDKGSIPDRFSAQQFSDYHSELNMSSLELGDSALYFCASSFLEQERYFGPGTRLTVL.